The present T cell receptor (beta chain) was sequenced within a study of T cell repertoires in cytomegalovirus infection. The overall study: Indicated by public TCR beta signatures were CMV infection and matching HLA type.

On this clonotype: The antigen remains unidentified.

Study-level findings and limits: People with CMV and the relevant HLA were identified by cumulative public TCR beta family frequency.

The trim removed 6 bases at V and 4 bases at J, leaving 3 bases unmatched. This CDR3 has 14 residues. The germline CDR1 and CDR2 sequences are KGHDR and SFDVKD. One entry per CDR3 protein, called by TCRdb with MiXCR from the reads. The sample records nearly 700,000 distinct CDR3 sequences, around 31% being singletons. The chain recombines TRBV24-1 with TRBJ2-5, with 11 bases matching TRBD2. This receptor was taken from a human donor in good health (CMV status not recorded). Some clones in this sample may be carry-over from other donors' samples. Material: cultured PBMCs, obtained from culture after CMV antigen stimulation. This chain's CDR3 is CATSLTSGAETQYF. The CDR3 nucleotides read TGTGCCACCAGTCTGACTAGCGGGGCAGAGACCCAGTACTTC.